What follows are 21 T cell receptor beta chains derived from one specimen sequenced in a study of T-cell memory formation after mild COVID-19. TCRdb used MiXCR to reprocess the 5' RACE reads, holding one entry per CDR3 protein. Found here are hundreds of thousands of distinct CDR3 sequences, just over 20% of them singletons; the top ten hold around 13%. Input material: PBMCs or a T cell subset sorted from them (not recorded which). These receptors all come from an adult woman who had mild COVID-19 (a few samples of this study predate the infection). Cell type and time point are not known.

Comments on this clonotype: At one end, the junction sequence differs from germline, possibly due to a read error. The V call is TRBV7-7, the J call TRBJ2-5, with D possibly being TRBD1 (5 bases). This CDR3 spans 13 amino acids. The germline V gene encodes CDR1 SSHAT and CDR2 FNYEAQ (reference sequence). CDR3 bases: TGTGCTAGCAGCTTAGGGGCGACGGAGACCCAGTACTTC. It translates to CASSLGATETQYF.

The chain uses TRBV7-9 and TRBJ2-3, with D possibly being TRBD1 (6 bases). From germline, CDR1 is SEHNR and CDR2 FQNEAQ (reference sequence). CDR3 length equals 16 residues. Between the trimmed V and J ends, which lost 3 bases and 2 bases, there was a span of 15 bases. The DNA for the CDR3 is TGTGCCAGCAGCTTCTACGCCGGACAGACCACAGATACGCAGTATTTT. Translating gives CASSFYAGQTTDTQYF.

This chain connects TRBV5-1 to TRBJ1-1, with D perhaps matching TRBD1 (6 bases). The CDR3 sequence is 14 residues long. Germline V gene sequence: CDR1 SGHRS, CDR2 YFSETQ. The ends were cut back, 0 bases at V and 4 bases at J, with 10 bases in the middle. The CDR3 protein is CASSLGGQVTEAFF. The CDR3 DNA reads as TGCGCCAGCAGCTTGGGGGGGCAGGTCACTGAAGCTTTCTTT.

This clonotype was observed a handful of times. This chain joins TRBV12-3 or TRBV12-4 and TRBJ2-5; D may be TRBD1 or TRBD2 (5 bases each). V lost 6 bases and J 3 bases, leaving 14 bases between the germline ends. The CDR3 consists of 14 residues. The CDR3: CASRGTVGEETQYF. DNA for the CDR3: TGTGCCAGCAGAGGGACCGTGGGAGAAGAGACCCAGTACTTC.

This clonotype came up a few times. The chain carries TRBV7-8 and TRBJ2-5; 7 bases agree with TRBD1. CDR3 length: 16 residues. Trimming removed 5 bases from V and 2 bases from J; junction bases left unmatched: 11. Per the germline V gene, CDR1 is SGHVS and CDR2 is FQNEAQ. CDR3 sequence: CASSNGQVWVQETQYF. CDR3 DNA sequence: TGTGCCAGCAGCAATGGACAGGTCTGGGTACAAGAGACCCAGTACTTC.

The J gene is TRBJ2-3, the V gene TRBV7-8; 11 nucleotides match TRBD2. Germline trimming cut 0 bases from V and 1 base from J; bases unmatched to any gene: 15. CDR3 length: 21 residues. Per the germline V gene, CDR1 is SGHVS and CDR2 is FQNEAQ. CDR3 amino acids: CASSLAVEKLAGVRGTDTQYF. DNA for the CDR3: TGTGCCAGCAGCTTAGCGGTTGAAAAACTAGCGGGAGTTCGTGGCACAGATACGCAGTATTTT.

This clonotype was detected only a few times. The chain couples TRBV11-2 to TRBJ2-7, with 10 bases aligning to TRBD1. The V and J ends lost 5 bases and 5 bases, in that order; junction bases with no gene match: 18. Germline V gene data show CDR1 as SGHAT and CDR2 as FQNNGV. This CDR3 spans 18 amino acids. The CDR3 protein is CASSPRDRGYPLKNEQYF. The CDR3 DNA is TGTGCCAGCAGCCCCCGGGACAGGGGATACCCCCTAAAGAACGAGCAGTACTTC.

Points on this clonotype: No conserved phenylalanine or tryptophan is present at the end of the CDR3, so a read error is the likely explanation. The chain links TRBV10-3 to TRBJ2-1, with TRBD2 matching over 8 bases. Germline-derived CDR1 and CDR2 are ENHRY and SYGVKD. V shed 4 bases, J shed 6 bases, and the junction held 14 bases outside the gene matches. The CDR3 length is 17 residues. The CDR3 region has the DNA TGTGCCATCAGTGGCGGGGGGAGGCTAGGACGCGGCAATGAGCAGTTCTCC. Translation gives CAISGGGRLGRGNEQFS.

Here the CDR3 reads CSARPWGGVQTQYF. The CDR3 DNA sequence: TGCAGTGCTAGACCATGGGGGGGCGTTCAGACCCAGTACTTC. J is TRBJ2-5 and V is TRBV20-1; the D gene is possibly TRBD2 (7 bases). The germline CDR1 and CDR2 sequences are DFQATT and SNEGSKA (reference sequence). The CDR3 is made up of 14 amino acids. The germline V and J ends were trimmed by 2 bases and 6 bases, with 16 bases remaining between them.

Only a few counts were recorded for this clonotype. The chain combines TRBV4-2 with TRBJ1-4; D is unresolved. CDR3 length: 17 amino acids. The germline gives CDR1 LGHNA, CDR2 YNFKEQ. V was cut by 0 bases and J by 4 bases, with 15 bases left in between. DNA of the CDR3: TGTGCCAGCAGCCAAGATGTAGGGTCCTTGGTTAATGAAAAACTGTTTTTT. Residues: CASSQDVGSLVNEKLFF.

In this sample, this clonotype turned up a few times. The CDR3 reads CASRGPGLARYEQYF. For the CDR3, the DNA is TGTGCCAGCAGGGGACCGGGACTAGCGCGATACGAGCAGTACTTC. The gene calls are TRBV27 and TRBJ2-7; 10 bases map to TRBD2. CDR1 is MNHEY and CDR2 is SMNVEV in the germline V gene (reference sequence). The CDR3 consists of 15 residues. With V trimmed by 6 bases and J by 4 bases, 9 bases remained unmatched.

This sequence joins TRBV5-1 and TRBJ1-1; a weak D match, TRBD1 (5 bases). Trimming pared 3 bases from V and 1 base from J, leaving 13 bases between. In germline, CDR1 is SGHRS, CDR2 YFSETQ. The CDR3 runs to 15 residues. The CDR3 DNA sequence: TGCGCCAGCAGCTCCGACGGGGCGCCGAACACTGAAGCTTTCTTT. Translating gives CASSSDGAPNTEAFF.

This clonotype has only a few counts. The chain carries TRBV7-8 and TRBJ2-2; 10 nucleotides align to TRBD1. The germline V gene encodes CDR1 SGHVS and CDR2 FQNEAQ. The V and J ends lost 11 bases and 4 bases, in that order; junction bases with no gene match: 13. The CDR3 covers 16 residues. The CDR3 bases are TGTGCCGCCTCGAACCGGGGACAGGGGACCACCGGGGAGCTGTTTTTT. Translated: CAASNRGQGTTGELFF. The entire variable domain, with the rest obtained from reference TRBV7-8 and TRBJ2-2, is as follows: GAGVSQSPRYKVAKRGQDVALRCDPISGHVSLFWYQQALGQGPEFLTYFQNEAQLDKSGLPSDRFFAERPEGSVSTLKIQRTQQEDSAVYLCAASNRGQGTTGELFFGEGSRLTVL.

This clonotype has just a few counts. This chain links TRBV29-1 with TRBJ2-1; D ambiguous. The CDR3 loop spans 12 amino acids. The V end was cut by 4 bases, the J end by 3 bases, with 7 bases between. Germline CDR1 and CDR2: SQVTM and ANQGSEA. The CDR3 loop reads CSVVGNYNEQFF. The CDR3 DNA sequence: TGCAGCGTTGTGGGCAACTACAATGAGCAGTTCTTC.

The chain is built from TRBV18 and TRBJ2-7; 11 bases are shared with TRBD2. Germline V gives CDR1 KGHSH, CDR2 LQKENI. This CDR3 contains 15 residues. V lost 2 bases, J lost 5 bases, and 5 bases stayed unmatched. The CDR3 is CASSPGTSGLNEQYF. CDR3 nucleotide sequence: TGTGCCAGCTCACCAGGGACTAGCGGCTTGAACGAGCAGTACTTC.

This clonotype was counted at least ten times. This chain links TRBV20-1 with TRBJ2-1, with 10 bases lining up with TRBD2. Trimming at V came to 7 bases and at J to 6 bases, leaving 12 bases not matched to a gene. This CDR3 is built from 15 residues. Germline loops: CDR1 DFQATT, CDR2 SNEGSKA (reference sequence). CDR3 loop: CSVAGTSGIGNEQFF. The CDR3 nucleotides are TGCAGTGTCGCGGGCACTAGCGGGATTGGCAATGAGCAGTTCTTC.

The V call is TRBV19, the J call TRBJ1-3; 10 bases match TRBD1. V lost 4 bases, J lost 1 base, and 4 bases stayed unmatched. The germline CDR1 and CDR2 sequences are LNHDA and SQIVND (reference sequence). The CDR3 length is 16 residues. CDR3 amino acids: CASSTWDRGSGNTIYF. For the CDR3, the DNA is TGTGCCAGTAGTACTTGGGACAGGGGATCTGGAAACACCATATATTTT. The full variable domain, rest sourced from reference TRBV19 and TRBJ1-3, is DGGITQSPKYLFRKEGQNVTLSCEQNLNHDAMYWYRQDPGQGLRLIYYSQIVNDFQKGDIAEGYSVSREKKESFPLTVTSAQKNPTAFYLCASSTWDRGSGNTIYFGEGSWLTVV.

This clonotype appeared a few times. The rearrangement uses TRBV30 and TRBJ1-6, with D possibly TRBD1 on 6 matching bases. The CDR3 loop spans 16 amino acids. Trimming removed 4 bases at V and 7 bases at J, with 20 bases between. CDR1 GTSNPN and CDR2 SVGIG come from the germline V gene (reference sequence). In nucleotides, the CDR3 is TGTGCCTGGATTGGGGGCCGAAGGGCCAACAATTCACCCCTCCACTTT. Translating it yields CAWIGGRRANNSPLHF.

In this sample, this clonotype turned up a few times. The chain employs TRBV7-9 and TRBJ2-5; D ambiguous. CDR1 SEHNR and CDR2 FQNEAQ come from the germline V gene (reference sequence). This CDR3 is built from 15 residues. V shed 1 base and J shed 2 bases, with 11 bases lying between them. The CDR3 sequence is CASSLGKLLQETQYF. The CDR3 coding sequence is TGTGCCAGCAGCTTAGGGAAGCTACTACAAGAGACCCAGTACTTC.

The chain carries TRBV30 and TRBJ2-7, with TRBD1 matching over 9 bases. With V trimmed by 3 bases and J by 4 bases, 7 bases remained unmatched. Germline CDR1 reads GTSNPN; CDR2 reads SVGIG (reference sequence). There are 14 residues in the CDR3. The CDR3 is CAWSVKTGGYEQYF. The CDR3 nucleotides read TGTGCCTGGAGCGTAAAGACAGGGGGATACGAGCAGTACTTC.

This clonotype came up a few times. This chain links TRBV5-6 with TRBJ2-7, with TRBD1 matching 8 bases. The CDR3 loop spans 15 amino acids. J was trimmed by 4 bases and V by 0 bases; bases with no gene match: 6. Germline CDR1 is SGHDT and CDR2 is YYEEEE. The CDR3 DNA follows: TGTGCCAGCAGCTTGGAGGGCAGGGGGCTATACGAGCAGTACTTC. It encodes CASSLEGRGLYEQYF.